This TCR beta chain was retrieved from a study of cytomegalovirus exposure and HLA in healthy donors. Whole-study context: Later analysis reported that the 120 or so validation repertoires shared the platform of the approximately 620 first-cohort repertoires.

Study-level points and caveats: The tendency of first-cohort TCR clusters to co-occur in the 100 to 150 validation repertoires emerged from a later analysis. Cytomegalovirus association was listed for approximately 160 TCR beta chains. Under in vitro conditions, three CMV-associated chains were confirmed as specific for CMV antigens.

In the case of this clone: Its matching antigen is unknown.

The germline CDR1 and CDR2 sequences are MNHNS and SASEGT. Trimming removed 4 bases from V and 5 bases from J, with 5 bases in between. The CDR3 has 11 residues. Only in-frame clones appear in the TCRdb table, and some are missing; sequencing was by immunoSEQ multiplex PCR. Counted here are 55,000 to 65,000 clones, approximately 90% occurring once; the ten biggest clones make up around 2.8%. The chain joins TRBV6-1 to TRBJ2-5; D call uncertain. The source of this sequence is a young man in good health and CMV-seronegative. Specimen: PBMCs. DNA for the CDR3: TGTGCCAGCAGTGTATCGGAGACCCAGTACTTC. Protein sequence: CASSVSETQYF.